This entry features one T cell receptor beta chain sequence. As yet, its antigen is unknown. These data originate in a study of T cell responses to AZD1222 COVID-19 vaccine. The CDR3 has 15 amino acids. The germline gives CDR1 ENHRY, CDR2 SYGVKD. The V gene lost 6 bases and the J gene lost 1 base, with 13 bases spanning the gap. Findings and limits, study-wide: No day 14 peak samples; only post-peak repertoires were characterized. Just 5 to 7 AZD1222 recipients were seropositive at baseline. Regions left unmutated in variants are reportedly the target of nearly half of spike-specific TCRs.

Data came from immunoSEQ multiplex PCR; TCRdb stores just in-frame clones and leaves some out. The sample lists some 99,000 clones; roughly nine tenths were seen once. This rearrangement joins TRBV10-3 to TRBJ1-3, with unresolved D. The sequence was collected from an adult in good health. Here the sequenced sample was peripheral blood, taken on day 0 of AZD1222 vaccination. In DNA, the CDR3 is TGTGCCATCAGCCCTTCGCGTTTGTCTGGAAACACCATATATTTT. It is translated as CAISPSRLSGNTIYF.